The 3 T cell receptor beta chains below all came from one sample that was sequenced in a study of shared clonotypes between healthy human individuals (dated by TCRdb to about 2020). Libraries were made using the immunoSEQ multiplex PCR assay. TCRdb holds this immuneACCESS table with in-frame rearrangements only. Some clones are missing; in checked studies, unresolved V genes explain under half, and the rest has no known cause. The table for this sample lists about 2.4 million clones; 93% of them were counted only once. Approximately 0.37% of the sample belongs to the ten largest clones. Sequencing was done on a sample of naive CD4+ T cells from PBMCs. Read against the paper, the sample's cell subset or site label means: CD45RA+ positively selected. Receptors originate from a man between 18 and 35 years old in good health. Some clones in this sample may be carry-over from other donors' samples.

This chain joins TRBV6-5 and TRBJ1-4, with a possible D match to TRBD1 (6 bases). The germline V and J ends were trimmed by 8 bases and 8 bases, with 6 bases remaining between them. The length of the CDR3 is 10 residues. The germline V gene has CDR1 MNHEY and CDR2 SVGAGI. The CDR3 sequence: CASGGEKLFF. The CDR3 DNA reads TGTGCCAGCGGGGGCGAAAAACTGTTTTTT.

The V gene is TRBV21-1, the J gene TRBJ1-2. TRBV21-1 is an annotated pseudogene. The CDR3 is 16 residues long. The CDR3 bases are TGTGCCAGCAGCAAAGGTAGGTGCGGGCCATCCTATGGCTACACCTTC. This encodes CASSKGRCGPSYGYTF.

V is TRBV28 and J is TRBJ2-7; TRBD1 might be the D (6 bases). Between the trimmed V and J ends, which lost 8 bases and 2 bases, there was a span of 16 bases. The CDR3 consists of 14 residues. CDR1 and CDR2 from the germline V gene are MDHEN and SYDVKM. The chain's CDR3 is CASGWGGTPYEQYF. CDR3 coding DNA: TGTGCCAGCGGTTGGGGTGGGACACCCTACGAGCAGTACTTC.